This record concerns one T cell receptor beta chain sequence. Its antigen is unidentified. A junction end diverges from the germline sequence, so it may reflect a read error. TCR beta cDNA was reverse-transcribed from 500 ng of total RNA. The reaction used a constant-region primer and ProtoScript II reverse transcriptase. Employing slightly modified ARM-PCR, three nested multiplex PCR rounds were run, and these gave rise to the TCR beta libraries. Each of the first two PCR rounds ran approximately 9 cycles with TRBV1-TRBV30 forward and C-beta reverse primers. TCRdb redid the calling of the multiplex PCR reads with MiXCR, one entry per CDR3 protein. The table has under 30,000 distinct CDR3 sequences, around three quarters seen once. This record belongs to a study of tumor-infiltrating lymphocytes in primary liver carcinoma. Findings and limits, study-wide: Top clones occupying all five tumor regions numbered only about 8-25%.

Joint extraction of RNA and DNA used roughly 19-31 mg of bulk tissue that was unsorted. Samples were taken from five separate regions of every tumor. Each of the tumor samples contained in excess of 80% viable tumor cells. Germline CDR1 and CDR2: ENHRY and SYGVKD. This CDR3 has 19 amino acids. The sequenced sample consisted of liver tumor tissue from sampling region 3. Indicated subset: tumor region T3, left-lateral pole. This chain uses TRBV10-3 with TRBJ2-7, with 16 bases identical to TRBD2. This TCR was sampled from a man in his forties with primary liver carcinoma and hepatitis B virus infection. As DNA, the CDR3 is TGTACCATCACCAAACGATCGGGACTAGCGGGAGGGTTCTCTTACGAGCACTACTTC. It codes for CTITKRSGLAGGFSYEHYF.